This entry lists 21 T cell receptor beta chains sequenced from one sample in a study of blood T cell repertoires in COVID-19 (dated by TCRdb to the early 2020s). The protocol used for the library was the immunoSEQ multiplex PCR assay. Drawn from immuneACCESS, this table holds only the in-frame rearrangements with V and J called that TCRdb kept. Clones are partly lost; checked studies trace under half to an unresolved V gene and leave the rest unexplained. This sample holds about 100,000 clones; roughly 79% were observed only once. The ten largest clones add up to approximately 31% of the sample. Specimen: peripheral blood. These receptors were collected from a man between 65 and 85 years old with active or convalescent COVID-19.

The V gene is TRBV28, the J gene TRBJ1-6; TRBD1 matches at 12 bases. V dropped 2 bases and J dropped 2; count of bases not matched to a gene: 7. Germline loops: CDR1 MDHEN, CDR2 SYDVKM. The CDR3 consists of 19 residues. CDR3: CASSLLGTGGAAYNSPLHF. The CDR3 region has the DNA TGTGCCAGCAGTTTACTCGGGACAGGGGGCGCGGCCTATAATTCACCCCTCCACTTT.

The gene calls are TRBV10-3 and TRBJ2-2; the match to TRBD2 covers 8 bases. CDR1 is ENHRY and CDR2 is SYGVKD in the germline V gene. The V gene end was trimmed by 8 bases and the J gene end by 3 bases; junction bases not matched to a gene: 8. The CDR3 sequence is 15 residues long. The CDR3 DNA sequence: TGTGCCATCTCAGAGGCGGGAGGCGACACCGGGGAGCTGTTTTTT. Its protein product is CAISEAGGDTGELFF.

This clone was counted a single time. This rearrangement joins TRBV3-1 (or the pseudogene TRBV3-2) to TRBJ2-7, with 9 bases aligning to TRBD1. Per the germline V gene, CDR1 is LGHDT and CDR2 is YNNKEL (reference sequence). The ends lost 5 bases at V and 4 bases at J; junction bases unmatched: 9. The CDR3 is 15 amino acids. CDR3 sequence: CASSEARDRVYEQYF. Written as DNA, the CDR3 is TGTGCCAGCAGCGAAGCTAGGGACAGGGTTTACGAGCAGTACTTC.

The chain employs TRBV28 and TRBJ1-2; no reliable D call. Per germline, CDR1 MDHEN and CDR2 SYDVKM. V lost 5 bases to trimming and J lost 7 bases, with 17 bases between them. The CDR3 extends over 14 amino acids. The CDR3 DNA reads as TGTGCCAGCAGTCCTGAATACGAACGCGGTGGCTACACCTTC. It yields the protein CASSPEYERGGYTF.

As for this clone: The identical CDR3 is also encoded by other nucleotide sequences in the sample. The chain links TRBV11-3 to TRBJ2-1; 8 bases are a match to TRBD2. Germline V gene data show CDR1 as SGHNT and CDR2 as YENEEA. Losses at the gene ends were 1 base for V and 4 bases for J; bases not matched to a gene: 3. The CDR3 length is 15 residues. CDR3 in DNA: TGTGCCAGCAGCTTAGGCCTAGCGGGTTACAATGAGCAGTTCTTC. This encodes CASSLGLAGYNEQFF.

The chain has TRBV6-6 and TRBJ1-6; TRBD1 aligns across 7 bases. The ends lost 5 bases at V and 12 bases at J; junction bases unmatched: 10. The CDR3 covers 14 residues. Germline-derived CDR1 and CDR2 are MNHNY and SVGAGI (reference sequence). The CDR3 coding sequence is TGTGCCAGCAGTCCCCTGGACAGGCCCGGACCCCTCCACTTT. This sequence encodes CASSPLDRPGPLHF.

The genes are TRBV19 and TRBJ2-7, with D possibly being TRBD1 (6 bases). Germline loops: CDR1 LNHDA, CDR2 SQIVND (reference sequence). Between the trimmed V and J ends, which lost 6 bases and 6 bases, there was a span of 12 bases. This CDR3 is built from 12 residues. CDR3 in DNA: TGTGCCAGTAGAGCACAGGGTTCCGAGCAGTACTTC. It yields the protein CASRAQGSEQYF.

This chain joins TRBV14 and TRBJ1-6; possibly TRBD1 for D (6 bases). This CDR3 is built from 15 residues. Trimming took 4 bases from V and 8 from J, leaving 15 bases between them. In germline, CDR1 is SGHDN, CDR2 FVKESK. The CDR3 reads CASSLGGAPHSPLHF. The CDR3 DNA is TGTGCCAGCAGCCTGGGGGGGGCCCCACATTCACCCCTCCACTTT.

The CDR3 loop reads CASSLRREVSPLHF. CDR3 DNA: TGTGCCAGCAGTTTACGCAGGGAGGTATCACCCCTCCACTTT. This rearrangement joins TRBV27 to TRBJ1-6; a possible D gene is TRBD1 (5 bases). The V end lost 2 bases, the J end lost 10 bases, and 12 bases lay between the germline ends. The CDR3 runs to 14 residues. Germline V CDR1 and CDR2: MNHEY, SMNVEV (reference sequence).

This clone was picked up a small number of times. The CDR3 sequence is CASSQNRGSGNTIYF. In nucleotides, the CDR3 is TGTGCCAGCAGCCAGAACAGGGGCTCGGGAAACACCATATATTTT. The chain links TRBV4-2 to TRBJ1-3, with TRBD1 matching over 7 bases. This CDR3 is built from 15 residues. Trimming at V came to 3 bases and at J to 4 bases, leaving 6 bases not matched to a gene. The germline V gene has CDR1 LGHNA and CDR2 YNFKEQ.

The V call is TRBV6-2 or TRBV6-3, the J call TRBJ2-3; D unclear. V lost 2 bases and J 0 bases, leaving 9 bases between the germline ends. The CDR3 totals 15 residues. Germline CDR1 is MNHEY and CDR2 is SVGEGT. The CDR3 reads CASSYNVESTDTQYF. The CDR3 nucleotides are TGTGCCAGCAGTTACAACGTCGAGAGCACAGATACGCAGTATTTT.

J is TRBJ2-1 and V is TRBV9, with TRBD2 matching 9 bases. Germline V gives CDR1 SGDLS, CDR2 YYNGEE. The CDR3 extends over 18 amino acids. The trim removed 0 bases at V and 4 bases at J, leaving 11 bases unmatched. The CDR3 DNA reads as TGTGCCAGCAGCGTAGCAGCCCACCTAGCGGGACTGTACAATGAGCAGTTCTTC. Translated: CASSVAAHLAGLYNEQFF.

The chain uses TRBV29-1 and TRBJ2-5, with TRBD2 matching 10 bases. Germline assignment: CDR1 SQVTM and CDR2 ANQGSEA. The ends lost 4 bases at V and 5 bases at J; junction bases unmatched: 4. The CDR3 is 13 amino acids. The CDR3 sequence is CSVGAGGRETQYF. The CDR3 nucleotides read TGCAGCGTTGGAGCGGGAGGGCGTGAGACCCAGTACTTC.

The chain links TRBV7-9 to TRBJ2-3; 7 bases fit TRBD2. The CDR3 extends over 14 amino acids. Trimming cost V 5 bases and J 1 base; bases outside gene matches: 3. CDR1 is SEHNR and CDR2 is FQNEAQ in the germline V gene (reference sequence). Here the CDR3 DNA reads TGTGCCAGCAGCCCCCTAGCGGGCACAGATACGCAGTATTTT. It encodes CASSPLAGTDTQYF.

The chain has TRBV6-2 or TRBV6-3 and TRBJ1-1; D not resolved. The germline V and J ends were trimmed by 2 bases and 7 bases, with 20 bases remaining between them. The length of the CDR3 is 16 residues. Germline V CDR1 and CDR2: MNHEY, SVGEGT. This CDR3 is CASSYRRDLVDDEAFF. DNA of the CDR3: TGTGCCAGCAGTTACCGTCGTGACTTGGTTGATGATGAAGCTTTCTTT.

The V call is TRBV7-3, the J call TRBJ2-3; D call uncertain. This CDR3 has 13 residues. V lost 5 bases and J lost 2, with 8 bases in between. The V gene's germline CDR1 is SGHTA and CDR2 FQGTGA. CDR3 residues: CASSPGFTDTQYF. The CDR3 region has the DNA TGTGCCAGCAGCCCAGGATTCACAGATACGCAGTATTTT. Supplemented by reference TRBV7-3 and TRBJ2-3, the full variable domain reads GAGVSQTPSNKVTEKGKYVELRCDPISGHTALYWYRQSLGQGPEFLIYFQGTGAADDSGLPNDRFFAVRPEGSVSTLKIQRTERGDSAVYLCASSPGFTDTQYFGPGTRLTVL.

The V call is TRBV11-3, the J call TRBJ2-1, with 10 nucleotides matching TRBD2. The ends lost 1 base at V and 0 bases at J; junction bases unmatched: 3. The germline gives CDR1 SGHNT, CDR2 YENEEA. This CDR3 is 17 amino acids long. The CDR3 spells CASSLGTSGSSYNEQFF. The CDR3 nucleotides are TGTGCCAGCAGCTTAGGGACTAGCGGCAGCTCCTACAATGAGCAGTTCTTC.

This clone showed up just once. The gene calls are TRBV3-1 (or the pseudogene TRBV3-2) and TRBJ1-2, with D hard to call. The CDR3 extends over 14 amino acids. Germline assignment: CDR1 LGHDT and CDR2 YNNKEL (reference sequence). Trimming took 3 bases from V and 0 from J, leaving 8 bases between them. CDR3 region: CASSHDTANYGYTF. The CDR3 DNA sequence: TGTGCCAGCAGCCACGACACGGCTAACTATGGCTACACCTTC.

About this clone itself: The junction departs from germline at one end; a sequencing error may be responsible. V and J are TRBV7-2 and TRBJ1-5, with D perhaps TRBD1 (5 bases). CDR1 and CDR2 (germline): SGHTA, FQGNSA. The CDR3 loop spans 15 amino acids. The CDR3 loop reads CASSLGSQGSQPQHF. CDR3 coding DNA: TGTGCCAGCAGTTTAGGGTCTCAGGGAAGTCAGCCCCAGCATTTT. Using reference TRBV7-2 and TRBJ1-5 for the parts outside the CDR3, the full variable domain is GAGVSQSPSNKVTEKGKDVELRCDPISGHTALYWYRQSLGQGLEFLIYFQGNSAPDKSGLPSDRFSAERTGGSVSTLTIQRTQQEDSAVYLCASSLGSQGSQPQHFGDGTRLSIL.

The chain's CDR3 is CASSLGQVNYEQYF. The CDR3 DNA reads as TGTGCCAGCAGTTTGGGACAGGTTAACTACGAGCAGTACTTC. V gene TRBV27 combines with J gene TRBJ2-7, with TRBD1 matching 8 bases. V was pared by 3 bases and J by 3 bases, with 4 bases of the junction left unmatched. The CDR3 totals 14 residues. Looked up from germline, CDR1 is MNHEY and CDR2 is SMNVEV (reference sequence).

V and J are TRBV3-1 (or the pseudogene TRBV3-2) and TRBJ2-2; 10 bases line up with TRBD2. The junction had 10 bases not matched to a gene; V was cut back by 7 bases and J by 5 bases. CDR1 LGHDT and CDR2 YNNKEL come from the germline V gene (reference sequence). The CDR3 consists of 16 residues. The CDR3 sequence: CASTRFSGGFTGELFF. The CDR3 nucleotides are TGTGCCAGCACCAGATTTAGCGGGGGGTTTACCGGGGAGCTGTTTTTT.